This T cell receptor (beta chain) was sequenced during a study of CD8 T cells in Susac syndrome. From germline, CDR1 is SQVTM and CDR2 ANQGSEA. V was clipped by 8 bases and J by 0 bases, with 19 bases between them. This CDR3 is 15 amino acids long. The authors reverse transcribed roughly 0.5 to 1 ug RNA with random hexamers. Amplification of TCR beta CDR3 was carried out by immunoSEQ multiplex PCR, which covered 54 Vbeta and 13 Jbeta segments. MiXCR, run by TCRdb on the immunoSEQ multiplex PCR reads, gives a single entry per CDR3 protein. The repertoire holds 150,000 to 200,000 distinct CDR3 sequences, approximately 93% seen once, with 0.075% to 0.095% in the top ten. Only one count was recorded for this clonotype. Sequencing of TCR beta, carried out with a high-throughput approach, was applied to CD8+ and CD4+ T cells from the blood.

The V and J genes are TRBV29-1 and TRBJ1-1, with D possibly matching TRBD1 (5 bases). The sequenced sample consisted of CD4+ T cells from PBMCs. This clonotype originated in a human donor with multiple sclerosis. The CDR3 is CSSSLGWGMNTEAFF. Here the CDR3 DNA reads TGCAGCTCATCCCTCGGCTGGGGGATGAACACTGAAGCTTTCTTT. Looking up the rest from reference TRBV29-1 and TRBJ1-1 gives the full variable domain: SAVISQKPSRDICQRGTSLTIQCQVDSQVTMMFWYRQQPGQSLTLIATANQGSEATYESGFVIDKFPISRPNLTFSTLTVSNMSPEDSSIYLCSSSLGWGMNTEAFFGQGTRLTVV.